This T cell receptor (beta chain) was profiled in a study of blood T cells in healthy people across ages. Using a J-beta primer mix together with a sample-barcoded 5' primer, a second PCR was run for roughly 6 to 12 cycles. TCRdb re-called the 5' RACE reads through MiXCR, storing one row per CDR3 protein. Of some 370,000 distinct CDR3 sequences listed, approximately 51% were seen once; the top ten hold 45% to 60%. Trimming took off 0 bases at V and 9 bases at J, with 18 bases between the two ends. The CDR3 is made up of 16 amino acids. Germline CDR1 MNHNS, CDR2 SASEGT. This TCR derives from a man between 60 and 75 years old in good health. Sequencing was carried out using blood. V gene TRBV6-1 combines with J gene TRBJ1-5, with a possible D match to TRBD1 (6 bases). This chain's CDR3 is CASSEAGAGSPRPQHF. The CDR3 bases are TGTGCCAGCAGTGAAGCGGGGGCAGGGTCCCCTCGGCCCCAGCATTTT.